The 27 T cell receptor beta chains reported below all come from one sample, sequenced in a study of T cells in Graves' hyperthyroidism and ophthalmopathy. The CDR3 regions of TCR beta were amplified from RNA transcripts. The HTBI set primed first-round TCR CDR3 RT-PCR. Each CDR3 protein is one row after TCRdb ran MiXCR on the multiplex PCR reads. Of fewer than 400,000 distinct CDR3 sequences in the sample, around a sixth were seen once. Sequencing was performed on blood. The receptors shown here come from a woman aged 18 to 35 with Graves' hyperthyroidism that later progressed to Graves' ophthalmopathy.

There are many counts of this clonotype. The chain links TRBV28 to TRBJ1-4; D is ambiguous. The germline V gene encodes CDR1 MDHEN and CDR2 SYDVKM. Trimming stripped 7 bases from V and 3 bases from J, with 15 bases between. The CDR3 has 15 residues. CDR3 nucleotides: TGTGCCAGCACTACCCCCGCGGTACCTAATGAAAAACTGTTTTTT. Amino acid sequence: CASTTPAVPNEKLFF.

CDR3 in DNA: TGTGCCAGCAGTCTCCTGGGGTTGCAGGAGGCCCAGCATTTT. This gives the protein CASSLLGLQEAQHF. The V gene is TRBV6-2 or TRBV6-3, the J gene TRBJ1-5; the D is unclear. The germline V gene has CDR1 MNHEY and CDR2 SVGEGT. V lost 5 bases to trimming and J lost 11 bases, with 19 bases between them. The CDR3 length is 14 residues.

This clonotype was counted between two and nine times. The chain employs TRBV28 and TRBJ2-7; D possibly corresponds to TRBD2 (6 bases). The germline CDR1 and CDR2 sequences are MDHEN and SYDVKM. With 6 bases removed from V and 6 bases from J, the gap between germline ends came to 24 bases. The CDR3 consists of 16 residues. The CDR3 nucleotides are TGTGCCAGCAGCCCGGCGGGGTTCGTCAGTTCTGGCGAGCAGTACTTC. This encodes CASSPAGFVSSGEQYF.

This clonotype has at least ten counts. The chain carries TRBV28 and TRBJ2-2; TRBD2 matches at 15 bases. CDR3 size: 17 residues. With V trimmed by 1 base and J by 7 bases, 4 bases remained unmatched. The germline V gene has CDR1 MDHEN and CDR2 SYDVKM. The CDR3 DNA sequence: TGTGCCAGCAGTTTATTGAGGGGACTAGCGGGAGGCGGGGAGCTGTTTTTT. Translation gives CASSLLRGLAGGGELFF. The entire variable domain, with the rest obtained from reference TRBV28 and TRBJ2-2, is as follows: DVKVTQSSRYLVKRTGEKVFLECVQDMDHENMFWYRQDPGLGLRLIYFSYDVKMKEKGDIPEGYSVSREKKERFSLILESASTNQTSMYLCASSLLRGLAGGGELFFGEGSRLTVL.

The J gene is TRBJ2-4, the V gene TRBV6-1; possibly TRBD2 for D (7 bases). This CDR3 has 15 residues. V lost 5 bases and J lost 3, with 14 bases in between. The germline V gene has CDR1 MNHNS and CDR2 SASEGT. The CDR3 DNA is TGTGCCAGCAGTCTTCGGAGGGGGGGCAAAAACATTCAGTACTTC. Residues: CASSLRRGGKNIQYF.

This clonotype occurred a few times. The chain uses TRBV5-1 and TRBJ2-2; 11 nucleotides match TRBD2. Trimming at V came to 8 bases and at J to 4 bases, leaving 10 bases not matched to a gene. CDR1 is SGHRS and CDR2 is YFSETQ in the germline V gene. This CDR3 has 16 residues. In DNA, the CDR3 is TGCGCCAGGAGTCTCCTAGCGGGAGGTGTCACCGGGGAGCTGTTTTTT. Protein product: CARSLLAGGVTGELFF.

This clonotype was counted ten times or more. The chain carries TRBV20-1 and TRBJ1-5; TRBD1 might be the D (5 bases). CDR1 and CDR2 from the germline V gene are DFQATT and SNEGSKA (reference sequence). Trimming shortened V by 4 bases and J by 6 bases, and 13 bases separated the two germline ends. The CDR3 covers 13 residues. The CDR3 DNA reads TGCAGTGCTATTGACTTGGGGGGTCAGCCCCAGCATTTT. Amino acids: CSAIDLGGQPQHF.

This clonotype was observed at least ten times. The V call is TRBV28, the J call TRBJ1-5; D gene uncertain. V dropped 3 bases and J dropped 3 bases, with 12 bases sitting between them. The CDR3 runs 15 residues. Germline CDR1 and CDR2: MDHEN and SYDVKM. The CDR3 DNA is TGTGCCAGCAGTTTGAGGCCAGCGCTCAATCAGCCCCAGCATTTT. Protein product: CASSLRPALNQPQHF.

This clonotype was picked up many times. The chain links TRBV20-1 to TRBJ1-6, with a tentative D call TRBD1 (6 bases). V was trimmed by 6 bases and J by 13 bases, leaving 16 bases between them. The CDR3 length is 12 residues. Per the germline V gene, CDR1 is DFQATT and CDR2 is SNEGSKA (reference sequence). The CDR3 DNA reads TGCAGTGCCAGCGAAACAGGGAACCCCCTCCACTTT. This encodes CSASETGNPLHF.

This clonotype came up many times. The gene calls are TRBV7-2 and TRBJ2-7; 9 bases are shared with TRBD1. The V gene end was trimmed by 2 bases and the J gene end by 6 bases; junction bases not matched to a gene: 8. The CDR3 sequence is 15 residues long. Per the germline V gene, CDR1 is SGHTA and CDR2 is FQGNSA. This CDR3 is CASSLWRDRDREQYF. The CDR3 nucleotides are TGTGCCAGCAGCTTATGGAGGGACAGGGATCGCGAGCAGTACTTC.

This clonotype showed up many times. The chain employs TRBV7-9 and TRBJ2-3; D could derive from TRBD1 or TRBD2 (5 bases each). Trimming left V 5 bases short and J 3 bases short, with 15 bases between. The CDR3 has 15 amino acids. CDR1 and CDR2 (germline): SEHNR, FQNEAQ (reference sequence). The CDR3 loop reads CASSHGTVSTDTQYF. In DNA form, the CDR3 reads TGTGCCAGCAGCCACGGGACGGTTTCTACAGATACGCAGTATTTT.

Concerning this clonotype: This could be a read error, since a much larger clone is one nucleotide away. CDR3 sequence (DNA): TGTGCCAGCAGCTTCGACAGGCACTATGGCTACACCTTC. As protein: CASSFDRHYGYTF. The chain has TRBV7-9 and TRBJ1-2; a possible D gene is TRBD1 (6 bases). CDR3 length: 13 amino acids. V was clipped by 3 bases and J by 3 bases, with 8 bases between them. Germline loops: CDR1 SEHNR, CDR2 FQNEAQ (reference sequence).

J is TRBJ2-1 and V is TRBV24-1; D is ambiguous. Germline V gene lookup returns CDR1 KGHDR and CDR2 SFDVKD. V lost 1 base and J 6 bases, leaving 9 bases between the germline ends. This CDR3 is 14 amino acids long. CDR3 sequence reads: CATSDFVRSNEQFF. The CDR3 DNA sequence: TGTGCCACCAGTGATTTTGTCCGCAGCAATGAGCAGTTCTTC.

V is TRBV5-6 and J is TRBJ1-2; tentatively, D is TRBD1 (5 bases). V was trimmed by 4 bases and J by 5 bases, leaving 18 bases between them. Germline V gene data show CDR1 as SGHDT and CDR2 as YYEEEE. This CDR3 is built from 15 residues. DNA of the CDR3: TGTGCCAGCAGCCCTCCCGGGGCTGATTTTTATGGCTACACCTTC. It specifies CASSPPGADFYGYTF.

CDR3 sequence reads: CAISESTGTVTEQYF. The CDR3 bases are TGTGCCATCAGTGAGTCCACCGGGACAGTGACCGAGCAGTACTTC. The chain joins TRBV10-3 to TRBJ2-7; 7 bases match TRBD1. The germline V gene encodes CDR1 ENHRY and CDR2 SYGVKD. The CDR3 is made up of 15 amino acids. V shed 0 bases, J shed 6 bases, and the junction held 8 bases outside the gene matches.

For this clonotype: The junction shows a germline mismatch at one end, possibly a read error. The chain combines TRBV30 with TRBJ2-7; 8 bases fit TRBD2. Germline assignment: CDR1 GTSNPN and CDR2 SVGIG (reference sequence). CDR3 length: 14 residues. The CDR3 protein is CAWSPAGGTYEQHF. The CDR3 bases are TGTGCCTGGTCTCCGGCGGGGGGCACCTACGAGCAGCACTTC.

The chain is built from TRBV11-2 and TRBJ2-7, with D possibly TRBD2 on 5 matching bases. This CDR3 spans 14 amino acids. Germline assignment: CDR1 SGHAT and CDR2 FQNNGV. The V gene lost 2 bases and the J gene lost 3 bases, with 11 bases spanning the gap. CDR3 loop: CASSLTVGSYEQYF. CDR3 DNA sequence: TGTGCCAGCAGCTTAACGGTAGGGAGCTACGAGCAGTACTTC.

This clonotype was seen ten or more times. The rearrangement uses TRBV5-1 and TRBJ2-1, with a possible D match to TRBD1 (6 bases). The V end lost 4 bases, the J end lost 1 base, and 12 bases lay between the germline ends. Germline lookup yields CDR1 SGHRS and CDR2 YFSETQ. This CDR3 has 15 residues. This CDR3 reads CASSPGTGSYNEQFF. The CDR3 DNA follows: TGCGCCAGCAGCCCGGGAACAGGGTCCTACAATGAGCAGTTCTTC.

There are many counts of this clonotype. This sequence joins TRBV7-2 and TRBJ2-7, with 14 bases lining up with TRBD2. The CDR3 has 16 residues. CDR1 and CDR2 (germline): SGHTA, FQGNSA. V was clipped by 5 bases and J by 3 bases; unmatched bases: 6. As DNA, the CDR3 is TGTGCCAGCAGCCGGGGGACTAGCGGGAGCCACTACGAGCAGTACTTC. Its protein is CASSRGTSGSHYEQYF. Full variable domain (remainder filled in from reference TRBV7-2 and TRBJ2-7): GAGVSQSPSNKVTEKGKDVELRCDPISGHTALYWYRQSLGQGLEFLIYFQGNSAPDKSGLPSDRFSAERTGGSVSTLTIQRTQQEDSAVYLCASSRGTSGSHYEQYFGPGTRLTVT.

A note on this clonotype: A read error may explain this, as a much larger clone is one base away. V gene TRBV20-1 combines with J gene TRBJ2-5; TRBD2 agrees at 8 bases. The CDR3 is made up of 17 amino acids. J gave up 3 bases and V 3 bases, and 15 bases lay outside the gene matches. Germline lookup yields CDR1 DFQATT and CDR2 SNEGSKA (reference sequence). CDR3 in amino acids: CSASRRGARRGEETQYF. The CDR3 DNA reads TGCAGTGCTAGTCGGCGGGGGGCTAGGAGGGGGGAAGAGACCCAGTACTTC.

This clonotype showed up many times. V usage is TRBV28 and J usage is TRBJ2-3, with a tentative D call TRBD2 (5 bases). With 5 bases removed from V and 1 base from J, the gap between germline ends came to 10 bases. CDR3 size: 14 residues. Germline loops: CDR1 MDHEN, CDR2 SYDVKM. The CDR3 loop reads CASSPPRGTDTQYF. The CDR3 DNA reads TGTGCCAGCAGTCCCCCGAGGGGCACAGATACGCAGTATTTT. Combining the CDR3 with reference TRBV28 and TRBJ2-3 gives the whole variable domain DVKVTQSSRYLVKRTGEKVFLECVQDMDHENMFWYRQDPGLGLRLIYFSYDVKMKEKGDIPEGYSVSREKKERFSLILESASTNQTSMYLCASSPPRGTDTQYFGPGTRLTVL.

The sample holds many counts of this clonotype. The V call is TRBV7-9, the J call TRBJ1-6; 7 bases fit TRBD1. Per the germline V gene, CDR1 is SEHNR and CDR2 is FQNEAQ (reference sequence). The CDR3 is made up of 15 amino acids. Trimming removed 1 base from V and 6 bases from J; junction bases left unmatched: 3. The CDR3 sequence is CASSLDDRVNSPLHF. The DNA of the CDR3 is TGTGCCAGCAGCTTAGATGACAGGGTTAATTCACCCCTCCACTTT.

This clonotype was counted between two and nine times. The gene calls are TRBV30 and TRBJ2-5, with 10 bases aligning to TRBD2. V trimming: 4 bases; J trimming: 5 bases; junction bases outside the gene matches: 7. The CDR3 spans 14 residues. The germline V gene has CDR1 GTSNPN and CDR2 SVGIG (reference sequence). CDR3 coding DNA: TGTGCCTGGAACCGAGCGGGAGGGTATGAGACCCAGTACTTC. The encoded protein is CAWNRAGGYETQYF.

This clonotype was counted at least ten times. The chain is built from TRBV4-1 and TRBJ2-5; D perhaps matches TRBD2 (7 bases). V was clipped by 1 base and J by 5 bases, with 17 bases between them. The CDR3 is 16 amino acids. The V gene's germline CDR1 is MGHRA and CDR2 YSYEKL. The CDR3 coding sequence is TGCGCCAGCAGCCAAGGTTTCAGGGGCGGGAGCGAGACCCAGTACTTC. It translates to CASSQGFRGGSETQYF.

V gene TRBV20-1 combines with J gene TRBJ2-1; TRBD2 is a possible D gene (6 bases). Germline lookup yields CDR1 DFQATT and CDR2 SNEGSKA (reference sequence). This CDR3 region has 16 residues. Trimming pared 3 bases from V and 4 bases from J, leaving 19 bases between. CDR3 nucleotide sequence: TGCAGTGCTAGCACTCAAGTAGCGGTTAATTACAATGAGCAGTTCTTC. Amino acids: CSASTQVAVNYNEQFF.

This clonotype showed up many times. This sequence joins TRBV20-1 and TRBJ2-1, with D possibly TRBD1 on 6 matching bases. Deletions cut 0 bases from V and 4 bases from J, with 13 bases between. CDR1 and CDR2 (germline): DFQATT, SNEGSKA (reference sequence). The CDR3 contains 15 residues. CDR3 in amino acids: CSARDLRDTYNEQFF. DNA for the CDR3: TGCAGTGCTAGAGATCTACGGGACACATACAATGAGCAGTTCTTC.

The rearrangement joins TRBV7-9 to TRBJ2-1, with 10 bases aligning to TRBD2. V gave up 1 base and J gave up 10 bases; unmatched junction bases: 7. CDR1 is SEHNR, CDR2 FQNEAQ, per germline (reference sequence). The CDR3 runs to 15 residues. CDR3 protein: CASSLGTSGSEEQFF. The CDR3 DNA reads as TGTGCCAGCAGCTTAGGGACTAGCGGCTCGGAGGAGCAGTTCTTC.